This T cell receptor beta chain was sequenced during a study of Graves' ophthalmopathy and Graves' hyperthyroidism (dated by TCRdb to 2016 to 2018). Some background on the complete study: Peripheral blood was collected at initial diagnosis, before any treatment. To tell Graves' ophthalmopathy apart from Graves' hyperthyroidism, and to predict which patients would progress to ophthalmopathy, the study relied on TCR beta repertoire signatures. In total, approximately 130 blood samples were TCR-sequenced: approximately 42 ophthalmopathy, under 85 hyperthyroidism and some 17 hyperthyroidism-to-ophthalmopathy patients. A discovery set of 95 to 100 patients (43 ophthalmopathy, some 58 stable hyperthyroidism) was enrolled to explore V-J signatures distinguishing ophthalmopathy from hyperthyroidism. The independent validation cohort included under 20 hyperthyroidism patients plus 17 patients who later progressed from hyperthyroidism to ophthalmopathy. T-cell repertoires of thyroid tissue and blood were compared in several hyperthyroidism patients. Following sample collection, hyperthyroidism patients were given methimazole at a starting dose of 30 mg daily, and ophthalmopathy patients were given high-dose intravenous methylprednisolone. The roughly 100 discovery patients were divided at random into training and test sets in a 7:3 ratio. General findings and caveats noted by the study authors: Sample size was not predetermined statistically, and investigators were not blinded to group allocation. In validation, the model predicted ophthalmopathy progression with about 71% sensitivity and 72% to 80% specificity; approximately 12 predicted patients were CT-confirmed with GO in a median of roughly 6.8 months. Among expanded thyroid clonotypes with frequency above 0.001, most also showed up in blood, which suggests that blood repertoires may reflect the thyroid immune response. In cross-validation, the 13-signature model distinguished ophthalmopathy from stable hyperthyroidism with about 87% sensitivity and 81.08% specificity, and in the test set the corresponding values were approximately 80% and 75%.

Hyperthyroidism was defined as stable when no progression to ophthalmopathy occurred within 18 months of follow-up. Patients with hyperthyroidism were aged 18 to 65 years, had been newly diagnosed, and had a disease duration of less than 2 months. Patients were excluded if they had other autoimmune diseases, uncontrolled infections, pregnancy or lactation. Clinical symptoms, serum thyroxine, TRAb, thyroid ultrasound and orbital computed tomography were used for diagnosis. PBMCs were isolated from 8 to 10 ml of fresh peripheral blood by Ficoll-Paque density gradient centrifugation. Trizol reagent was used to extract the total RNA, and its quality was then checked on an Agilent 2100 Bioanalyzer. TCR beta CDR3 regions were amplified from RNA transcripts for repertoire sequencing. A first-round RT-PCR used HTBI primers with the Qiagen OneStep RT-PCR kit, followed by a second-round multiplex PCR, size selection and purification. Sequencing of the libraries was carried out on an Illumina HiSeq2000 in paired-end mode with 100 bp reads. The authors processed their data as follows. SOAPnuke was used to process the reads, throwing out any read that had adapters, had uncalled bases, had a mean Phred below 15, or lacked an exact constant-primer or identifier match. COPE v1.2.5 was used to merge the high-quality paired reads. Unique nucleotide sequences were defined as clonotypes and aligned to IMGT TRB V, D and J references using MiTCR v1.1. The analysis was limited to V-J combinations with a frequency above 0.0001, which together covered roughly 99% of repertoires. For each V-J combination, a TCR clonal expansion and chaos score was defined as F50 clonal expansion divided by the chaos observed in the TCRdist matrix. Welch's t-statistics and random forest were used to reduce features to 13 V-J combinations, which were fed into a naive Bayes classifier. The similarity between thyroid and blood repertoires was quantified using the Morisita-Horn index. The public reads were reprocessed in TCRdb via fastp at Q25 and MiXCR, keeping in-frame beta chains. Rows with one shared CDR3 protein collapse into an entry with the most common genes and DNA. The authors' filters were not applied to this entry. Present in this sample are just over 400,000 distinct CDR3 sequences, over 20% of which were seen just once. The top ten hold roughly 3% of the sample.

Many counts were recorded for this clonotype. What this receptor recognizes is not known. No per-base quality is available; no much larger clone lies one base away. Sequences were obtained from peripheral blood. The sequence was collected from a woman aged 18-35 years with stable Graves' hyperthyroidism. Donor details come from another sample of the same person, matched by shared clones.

The DNA is TGTGCCAGCAGCACCGACAGCCCCACCGGGGAGCTGTTTTTT. Protein translation: CASSTDSPTGELFF. Here the chain combines TRBV6-2 or TRBV6-3 and TRBJ2-2; TRBD1 could be the D gene, as 5 bases match. Inclusive of the bounding cysteine and phenylalanine, the CDR3 is 14 residues long. Kept here is only the CDR3 DNA, which spans 42 bases and is read in frame from base 1. Deletion took 6 bases off V and 4 bases off J, with a span of 12 bases between the germline ends. CDR1 is given as MNHEY and CDR2 as SVGEGT, both from the germline V gene.